The rows below give T cell receptor beta chains drawn from one sample of a study of OX40 agonist ivuxolimab in advanced cancers. The data were produced by immunoSEQ multiplex PCR, yet TCRdb's version contains in-frame clones alone and is incomplete. The sample includes 100,000 or so clones, around 95% of them seen just once. This specimen consisted of CD4+ or CD8+ T cells sorted from blood, obtained in a trial of the OX40 agonist ivuxolimab. These receptors were obtained from an adult with an advanced solid tumor such as melanoma, head and neck, liver or kidney cancer. Both conserved end residues are part of each CDR3. D genes are given only for firm matches. Not every row has a clone size; where given, it reads once, few, many or a size class.

CAPSAASVTDTQYF	TGTGCCCCCAGCGCGGCTAGCGTGACAGATACGCAGTATTTT	TRBJ2-3	TRBV2	.	.
CASRNLTGIYNSPLHF	TGTGCCAGCAGGAATCTCACCGGGATCTATAATTCACCCCTCCACTTT	TRBJ1-6	TRBV6-4	.	.
CATQGGATAFF	TGTGCCACCCAGGGGGGGGCGACGGCTTTCTTT	TRBJ1-1	TRBV28	.	TRBD1
CASSHRRGGNEQFF	TGCGCCAGCAGCCACAGAAGAGGGGGGAATGAGCAGTTCTTC	TRBJ2-1	TRBV4-1	.	.
CASSVDGGIGANVLTF	TGCGCCAGCAGCGTGGATGGGGGAATTGGGGCCAACGTCCTGACTTTC	TRBJ2-6	TRBV5-1	.	.
CASSRGTATSSYEQYF	TGCGCCAGCAGCCGCGGGACAGCCACTAGCTCCTACGAGCAGTACTTC	TRBJ2-7	TRBV4-1	.	.
CASSLRPSGANVLTF	TGTGCCAGCAGTTTACGGCCATCTGGGGCCAACGTCCTGACTTTC	TRBJ2-6	TRBV27	.	.
CASSMGGTGLEQFF	TGTGCCAGTAGTATGGGTGGGACAGGGCTTGAGCAGTTCTTC	TRBJ2-1	TRBV19	.	TRBD1
CASSPGQDPKFF	TGTGCCAGCAGCCCAGGACAGGATCCTAAGTTCTTC	TRBJ2-1	TRBV7-9	.	TRBD1
CASSSRGGNNEQFF	TGTGCCAGCAGCTCCCGGGGGGGCAACAATGAGCAGTTCTTC	TRBJ2-1	TRBV7-3	.	TRBD2
CASSESREIPMNTEAFF	TGTGCCAGCAGTGAATCACGGGAGATTCCCATGAACACTGAAGCTTTCTTT	TRBJ1-1	TRBV2	.	.
CASSSLTRTDTQYF	TGTGCCAGCAGCTCCTTAACCCGAACGGATACGCAGTATTTT	TRBJ2-3	TRBV28	.	.
CASSQVFQGHYNEQFF	TGCGCCAGCAGCCAAGTTTTTCAGGGACACTACAATGAGCAGTTCTTC	TRBJ2-1	TRBV4-3	.	.
CASSDAGDQETQYF	TGCGCCAGCAGTGACGCGGGGGACCAAGAGACCCAGTACTTC	TRBJ2-5	TRBV10-1	.	TRBD2
CASSWGNGVGYTF	TGTGCCAGCAGCTGGGGGAATGGGGTTGGCTACACCTTC	TRBJ1-2	TRBV7-2	.	.
CASSSAGQGLAYNEQFF	TGTGCCAGCAGCTCCGCGGGACAGGGATTAGCCTACAATGAGCAGTTCTTC	TRBJ2-1	TRBV11-2	medium-sized	TRBD1
CASSYSSSYNEQFF	TGTGCCAGCAGTTACTCTAGCTCCTACAATGAGCAGTTCTTC	TRBJ2-1	TRBV6-5	.	.
CASSKGAHQPQHF	TGTGCCAGCAGTAAGGGGGCCCATCAGCCCCAGCATTTT	TRBJ1-5	TRBV28	.	TRBD1
CASSGTATGELFF	TGTGCCAGCAGCGGGACAGCGACCGGGGAGCTGTTTTTT	TRBJ2-2	TRBV6-6	.	TRBD1
CASRAALAAYEQYF	TGTGCCAGCAGGGCCGCACTAGCTGCCTACGAGCAGTACTTC	TRBJ2-7	TRBV28	.	.
CASSLPTPPGQGLYNEQFF	TGTGCCAGCAGCTTACCTACCCCGCCGGGACAGGGATTATACAATGAGCAGTTCTTC	TRBJ2-1	TRBV7-8	.	TRBD1
CATSTSQGHEQYF	TGTGCCACCTCGACGAGTCAGGGCCACGAGCAGTACTTC	TRBJ2-7	TRBV6-6	.	.
CASSEVIGASKGSPLHF	TGTGCCAGTAGTGAAGTAATCGGGGCCTCCAAGGGATCACCCCTCCACTTT	TRBJ1-6	TRBV2	.	.
CASSLDTQYF	TGTGCCAGCAGCTTAGATACGCAGTATTTT	TRBJ2-3	TRBV7-3	.	.
CASSEGYVGYGYTF	TGTGCCAGCAGTGAGGGCTACGTAGGCTATGGCTACACCTTC	TRBJ1-2	TRBV2	.	.
CASSIDLGVNEQFF	TGTGCCAGTAGTATAGATCTTGGGGTCAATGAGCAGTTCTTC	TRBJ2-1	TRBV19	.	.
CASKISGANVLTF	TGTGCCAGTAAAATCTCTGGGGCCAACGTCCTGACTTTC	TRBJ2-6	TRBV27	.	.
CASSDSNQPQHF	TGTGCCAGCAGTGACTCCAATCAGCCCCAGCATTTT	TRBJ1-5	TRBV6-1	.	.
CASSPTTASTDTQYF	TGTGCCAGCAGCCCCACCACCGCTAGCACAGATACGCAGTATTTT	TRBJ2-3	TRBV7-9	.	.
CASSSAENEKLFF	TGTGCCAGCAGCTCCGCGGAAAATGAAAAACTGTTTTTT	TRBJ1-4	TRBV7-9	once	.
CASSPIGGQPQHF	TGTGCCAGCAGCCCGATCGGGGGGCAGCCCCAGCATTTT	TRBJ1-5	TRBV7-2	.	.
CASSIALGPGEQYF	TGTGCCAGTAGTATAGCGTTGGGTCCGGGGGAGCAGTACTTC	TRBJ2-7	TRBV19	.	.
CASSYGGARQETQYF	TGTGCCAGCAGCTATGGCGGGGCCCGCCAAGAGACCCAGTACTTC	TRBJ2-5	TRBV11-2	.	.
CASSQVVGQTNSYEQYF	TGCGCCAGCAGCCAAGTGGTAGGTCAGACTAATTCCTACGAGCAGTACTTC	TRBJ2-7	TRBV4-1	.	.
CASSKVTGPGETQYF	TGTGCCAGCAGCAAGGTTACGGGGCCCGGAGAGACCCAGTACTTC	TRBJ2-5	TRBV11-2	.	.
CASSGRGNTEAFF	TGTGCCAGCAGCGGCCGGGGGAACACTGAAGCTTTCTTT	TRBJ1-1	TRBV6-6	once	.
CASKLGGEQYF	TGTGCCAGCAAGTTAGGGGGCGAGCAGTACTTC	TRBJ2-7	TRBV6-5	few	.